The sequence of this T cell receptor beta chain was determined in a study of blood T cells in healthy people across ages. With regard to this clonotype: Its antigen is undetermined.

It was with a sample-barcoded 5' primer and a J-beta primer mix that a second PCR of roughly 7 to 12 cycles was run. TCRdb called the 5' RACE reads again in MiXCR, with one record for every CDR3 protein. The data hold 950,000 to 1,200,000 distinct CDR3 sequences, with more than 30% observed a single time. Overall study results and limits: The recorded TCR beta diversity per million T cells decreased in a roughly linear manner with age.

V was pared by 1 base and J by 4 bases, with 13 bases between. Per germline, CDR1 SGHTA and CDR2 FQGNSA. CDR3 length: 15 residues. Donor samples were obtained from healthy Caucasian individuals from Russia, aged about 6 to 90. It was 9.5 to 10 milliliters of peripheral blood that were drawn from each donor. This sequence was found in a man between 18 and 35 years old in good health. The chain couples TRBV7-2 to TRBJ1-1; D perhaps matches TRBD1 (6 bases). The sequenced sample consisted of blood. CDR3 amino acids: CASSLEQTGATEAFF. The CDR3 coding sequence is TGTGCCAGCAGCTTAGAACAGACAGGTGCCACTGAAGCTTTCTTT.